This passage covers 20 T cell receptor beta chains from one sample sequenced in a study of blood T cell repertoires in COVID-19 (dated by TCRdb to 2020 to 2021). Library preparation was by the immunoSEQ multiplex PCR assay. This is the immuneACCESS table as TCRdb keeps it, with only in-frame sequences that have V and J called. A part of the clones is gone; compared with another copy, unresolved V genes explain less than half, and the rest is unexplained. The sample table holds roughly 170,000 clones, of which 86% were seen once. Of the sample, roughly 20% is held by the ten largest clones. Input material: peripheral blood. The source is an older man with active or convalescent COVID-19.

In the case of this clone: Other DNA variants within this sample encode the same CDR3. The chain uses TRBV6-5 and TRBJ1-1; D perhaps matches TRBD1 (5 bases). V lost 6 bases and J lost 3, with 14 bases in between. The CDR3 length is 14 residues. Germline V gene sequence: CDR1 MNHEY, CDR2 SVGAGI. CDR3 in amino acids: CASSRGRGDTEAFF. CDR3 sequence (DNA): TGTGCCAGCAGCCGAGGACGGGGGGACACTGAAGCTTTCTTT.

The chain joins TRBV5-1 to TRBJ2-2; 12 positions agree with TRBD2. V was pared by 1 base and J by 6 bases, with 10 bases of the junction left unmatched. Germline CDR1 SGHRS, CDR2 YFSETQ. This CDR3 has 18 residues. As DNA, the CDR3 is TGCGCCAGCAGCTTGAGTGCTAGCGGGGGGGCCGGGTCCGGGGAGCTGTTTTTT. This gives the protein CASSLSASGGAGSGELFF.

This clone was seen a few times. This chain connects TRBV4-1 to TRBJ1-5; the match to TRBD1 covers 9 bases. CDR3 length: 15 residues. V was pared by 3 bases and J by 2 bases, with 2 bases of the junction left unmatched. Germline-derived CDR1 and CDR2 are MGHRA and YSYEKL. The CDR3 DNA sequence: TGCGCCAGCAGCCATAGGACAGGGGGCAATCAGCCCCAGCATTTT. Translated, it gives CASSHRTGGNQPQHF.

This chain joins TRBV7-2 and TRBJ1-6; D might be TRBD1 (6 bases). Germline loops: CDR1 SGHTA, CDR2 FQGNSA. V shed 4 bases and J shed 8 bases, with 12 bases lying between them. The CDR3 sequence is 14 residues long. CDR3 coding DNA: TGTGCCAGCAGCTACCGGACAGATCATTCACCCCTCCACTTT. Translating gives CASSYRTDHSPLHF.

The genes are TRBV5-1 and TRBJ2-2; D perhaps matches TRBD2 (7 bases). The CDR3 contains 15 residues. Looked up from germline, CDR1 is SGHRS and CDR2 is YFSETQ. The ends were cut back, 4 bases at V and 9 bases at J, with 19 bases in the middle. In nucleotides, the CDR3 is TGCGCCAGCAGCCCGGGGGAGGGGGTACCAAGGGAGCTGTTTTTT. Its protein is CASSPGEGVPRELFF.

This rearrangement joins TRBV6-6 to TRBJ1-2; D is perhaps TRBD1 (5 bases). This CDR3 contains 13 residues. The germline V gene has CDR1 MNHNY and CDR2 SVGAGI (reference sequence). V was pared by 4 bases and J by 5 bases, with 11 bases between. CDR3 amino acids: CASSFDKGYGYTF. The DNA of the CDR3 is TGTGCCAGCAGTTTTGACAAGGGGTATGGCTACACCTTC.

The genes are TRBV5-1 and TRBJ1-1, with D unclear. Trimming stripped 5 bases from V and 0 bases from J, with 8 bases between. CDR1 SGHRS and CDR2 YFSETQ come from the germline V gene. This CDR3 has 13 amino acids. The DNA for the CDR3 is TGCGCCAGCAGAGTTGGCATGAACACTGAAGCTTTCTTT. Protein sequence: CASRVGMNTEAFF.

The chain links TRBV11-2 to TRBJ1-2, with 9 bases lining up with TRBD1. CDR1 SGHAT and CDR2 FQNNGV come from the germline V gene. CDR3 length: 16 amino acids. The J segment lost 5 bases and the V segment lost 1 base, leaving 8 bases of the junction unmatched. CDR3 bases: TGTGCCAGCAGCTTAGCCGGGACAGGGTTTTTTTATGGCTACACCTTC. Protein sequence: CASSLAGTGFFYGYTF. The full variable domain, rest sourced from reference TRBV11-2 and TRBJ1-2, is EAGVAQSPRYKIIEKRQSVAFWCNPISGHATLYWYQQILGQGPKLLIQFQNNGVVDDSQLPKDRFSAERLKGVDSTLKIQPAKLEDSAVYLCASSLAGTGFFYGYTFGSGTRLTVV.

The chain joins TRBV7-2 to TRBJ1-4, with 8 bases identical to TRBD1. V was pared by 4 bases and J by 7 bases, with 8 bases of the junction left unmatched. The germline CDR1 and CDR2 sequences are SGHTA and FQGNSA. The CDR3 loop spans 15 amino acids. The CDR3 region is CASSSYTGGTEKLFF. The CDR3 coding sequence is TGTGCCAGCAGCTCATATACAGGGGGAACTGAAAAACTGTTTTTT. Based on the CDR3 plus reference TRBV7-2 and TRBJ1-4, the full variable domain is GAGVSQSPSNKVTEKGKDVELRCDPISGHTALYWYRQSLGQGLEFLIYFQGNSAPDKSGLPSDRFSAERTGGSVSTLTIQRTQQEDSAVYLCASSSYTGGTEKLFFGSGTQLSVL.

V usage is TRBV6-5 and J usage is TRBJ2-1, with D perhaps TRBD1 (5 bases). Germline-derived CDR1 and CDR2 are MNHEY and SVGAGI. V lost 0 bases, J lost 10 bases, and 16 bases lay in between. The CDR3 totals 15 residues. DNA for the CDR3: TGTGCCAGCAGTTACTCGGGGCGAAGCAAACGAGAGCAGTTCTTC. Amino acids: CASSYSGRSKREQFF.

The V gene is TRBV7-7, the J gene TRBJ2-2; 8 nucleotides line up with TRBD1. This CDR3 contains 16 residues. The germline gives CDR1 SSHAT, CDR2 FNYEAQ (reference sequence). V shed 5 bases, J shed 2 bases, and the junction held 7 bases outside the gene matches. The CDR3 here is CASSTSGGLNTGELFF. The CDR3 DNA follows: TGTGCCAGCAGCACTTCAGGGGGCCTAAACACCGGGGAGCTGTTTTTT.

This rearrangement joins TRBV14 to TRBJ2-1; 7 nucleotides match TRBD1. With V trimmed by 1 base and J by 4 bases, 1 base remained unmatched. Germline loops: CDR1 SGHDN, CDR2 FVKESK. The CDR3 is made up of 14 amino acids. CDR3 in DNA: TGTGCCAGCAGCCAAGCCAGGGGGTACAATGAGCAGTTCTTC. This translates into CASSQARGYNEQFF.

There are a few counts of this clone. V gene TRBV20-1 combines with J gene TRBJ1-5; D call uncertain. From germline, CDR1 is DFQATT and CDR2 SNEGSKA (reference sequence). The CDR3 length is 16 residues. The germline V and J ends were trimmed by 3 bases and 1 base, with 16 bases remaining between them. The CDR3 sequence is CSASKKGAISNQPQHF. The CDR3, as DNA: TGCAGTGCTAGTAAAAAAGGAGCGATAAGCAATCAGCCCCAGCATTTT.

This chain connects TRBV27 to TRBJ2-2, with D hard to call. Trimming shortened V by 3 bases and J by 5 bases, and 13 bases separated the two germline ends. This CDR3 contains 15 residues. Germline V gene sequence: CDR1 MNHEY, CDR2 SMNVEV (reference sequence). The CDR3 reads CASSFRARITGELFF. The CDR3 DNA is TGTGCCAGCAGTTTTAGAGCGCGAATTACCGGGGAGCTGTTTTTT.

This sequence joins TRBV7-2 and TRBJ2-1; weak D call: TRBD1 (5 bases). V lost 2 bases, J lost 3 bases, and 5 bases lay in between. The germline gives CDR1 SGHTA, CDR2 FQGNSA. This CDR3 comprises 13 residues. Here the CDR3 reads CASSLTGYNEQFF. The CDR3 coding sequence is TGTGCCAGCAGCTTAACAGGCTACAATGAGCAGTTCTTC. Looking up the rest from reference TRBV7-2 and TRBJ2-1 gives the full variable domain: GAGVSQSPSNKVTEKGKDVELRCDPISGHTALYWYRQSLGQGLEFLIYFQGNSAPDKSGLPSDRFSAERTGGSVSTLTIQRTQQEDSAVYLCASSLTGYNEQFFGPGTRLTVL.

The rearrangement joins TRBV18 to TRBJ2-2, with D perhaps TRBD1 (6 bases). The CDR3 sequence is 19 residues long. CDR1 and CDR2 from the germline V gene are KGHSH and LQKENI. V lost 0 bases, J lost 0 bases, and 17 bases lay in between. CDR3 sequence (DNA): TGTGCCAGCTCACCACCCCTTGGACAGCACCGCGCGAACACCGGGGAGCTGTTTTTT. It codes for CASSPPLGQHRANTGELFF.

This chain's CDR3 is CASRPPGGGVAETQYF. DNA of the CDR3: TGTGCCAGCAGACCCCCGGGTGGGGGGGTTGCAGAGACCCAGTACTTC. V gene TRBV7-2 combines with J gene TRBJ2-5; 7 nucleotides agree with TRBD2. Germline CDR1 and CDR2: SGHTA and FQGNSA. V dropped 6 bases and J dropped 4; count of bases not matched to a gene: 14. The CDR3 covers 16 residues.

The gene calls are TRBV3-1 (or the pseudogene TRBV3-2) and TRBJ1-6, with 7 bases identical to TRBD1. In germline, CDR1 is LGHDT, CDR2 YNNKEL (reference sequence). This CDR3 spans 14 amino acids. With 4 bases clipped from V and 10 bases from J, the junction kept 7 bases outside the gene matches. CDR3 sequence reads: CASSPSTGQSPLHF. CDR3 nucleotides: TGTGCCAGCAGCCCCTCGACAGGGCAATCACCCCTCCACTTT.

This chain joins TRBV11-1 and TRBJ1-1; D uncertain. The CDR3 is 12 residues long. Germline CDR1 and CDR2: SGHAT and FQDESV (reference sequence). The V gene lost 7 bases and the J gene lost 0 bases, with 6 bases spanning the gap. The CDR3 sequence: CASTVLNTEAFF. Here the CDR3 DNA reads TGTGCCAGCACCGTCTTGAACACTGAAGCTTTCTTT.

In its sample, this clone was seen once. The chain joins TRBV5-6 to TRBJ2-1; TRBD1 matches 8 bases. With V trimmed by 1 base and J by 0 bases, 3 bases remained unmatched. The CDR3 contains 16 residues. Germline CDR1 SGHDT, CDR2 YYEEEE. CDR3 coding DNA: TGTGCCAGCAGCTTGAGGACAGGGCGCTCCTACAATGAGCAGTTCTTC. It encodes CASSLRTGRSYNEQFF. Together with reference TRBV5-6 and TRBJ2-1, the CDR3 gives the full variable domain: DAGVTQSPTHLIKTRGQQVTLRCSPKSGHDTVSWYQQALGQGPQFIFQYYEEEERQRGNFPDRFSGHQFPNYSSELNVNALLLGDSALYLCASSLRTGRSYNEQFFGPGTRLTVL.